These 3 T cell receptor beta chains were all obtained from the same sample, sequenced in a study of OX40 agonist ivuxolimab in advanced cancers. Data came from immunoSEQ multiplex PCR; TCRdb stores just in-frame clones and leaves some out. The table lists tens of thousands of clones, 87% of them singletons. Sequences were derived from CD4+ or CD8+ T cells sorted from blood, sampled in a trial of the OX40 agonist ivuxolimab. The receptors here all came from an adult with an advanced solid tumor such as melanoma, head and neck, liver or kidney cancer.

This sequence joins TRBV19 and TRBJ2-6; maybe TRBD1 (5 bases). V was cut by 4 bases and J by 0 bases, with 16 bases left in between. Germline values: CDR1 LNHDA, CDR2 SQIVND (reference sequence). The CDR3 is 18 amino acids. This chain's CDR3 is CASSKVTGILSGANVLTF. The CDR3 DNA is TGTGCCAGTAGTAAGGTCACAGGCATTCTCTCTGGGGCCAACGTCCTGACTTTC.

This sequence joins TRBV25-1 and TRBJ2-7; either TRBD1 or TRBD2 may supply D (5 bases each). The CDR3 length is 13 residues. Looked up from germline, CDR1 is MGHDK and CDR2 is SYGVNS. V shed 4 bases and J shed 6 bases, with 13 bases lying between them. The CDR3 loop is CASSVGGSGEQYF. CDR3 DNA sequence: TGTGCCAGCAGTGTTGGGGGTTCTGGCGAGCAGTACTTC.

The sample holds one count of this clone. This chain uses TRBV27 with TRBJ1-1; tentative D call: TRBD1 (5 bases). The germline V and J ends were trimmed by 1 base and 3 bases, with 9 bases remaining between them. CDR3 length equals 14 residues. The germline V gene has CDR1 MNHEY and CDR2 SMNVEV (reference sequence). DNA for the CDR3: TGTGCCAGCAGTTTATTTCTGGGGGACACTGAAGCTTTCTTT. Its protein product is CASSLFLGDTEAFF.